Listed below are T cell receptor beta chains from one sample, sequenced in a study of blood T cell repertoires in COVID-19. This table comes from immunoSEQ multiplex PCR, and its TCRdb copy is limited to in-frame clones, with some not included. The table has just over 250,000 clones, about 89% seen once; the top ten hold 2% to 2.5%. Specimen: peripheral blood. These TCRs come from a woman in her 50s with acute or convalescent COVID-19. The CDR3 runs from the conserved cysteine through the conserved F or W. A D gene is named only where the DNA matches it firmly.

CATSDSGQGDTEAFF,TRBD1,TRBV24-1
CASSLGGAGSYEQYF,NA,TRBV28
CASSDFGLAGGPRREQYF,TRBD2,TRBV6-4
CASSYPGLAGADTQYF,TRBD2,TRBV6-2/TRBV6-3
CASSLGQANTEAFF,NA,TRBV11-3
CASSLLGNTGELFF,NA,TRBV7-9
CASSRGPDSSYEQYF,NA,TRBV18
CASSLLGRAGRDGYTF,NA,TRBV7-3
CASRRTGQETQYF,TRBD1,TRBV12-3/TRBV12-4
CASSQDRGQGLPFFF,NA,TRBV3-1/TRBV3-2
CTSSQVGQENEKLFF,NA,TRBV1
CAWADRGNQPQHF,TRBD1,TRBV30
CAWTGRVEGEQYF,NA,TRBV30
CASTPTGKSAYGYTF,NA,TRBV6-2/TRBV6-3
CASSPTGGFGEKLFF,TRBD1,TRBV5-8
CASSQDRIGGADF,NA,TRBV3-1/TRBV3-2
CASSPRQLGMNTEAFF,NA,TRBV19